The clone carrying this TCR beta chain was counted between two and nine times. The data were produced by immunoSEQ multiplex PCR, yet TCRdb's version contains in-frame clones alone and is incomplete. The sample lists fewer than 20,000 clones, 80% to 90% occurring once. The sample originates from a study of CD4+ T cells in melanoma. The germline V and J ends were trimmed by 6 bases and 10 bases, with 13 bases remaining between them. The CDR3 is made up of 13 amino acids. The germline V gene encodes CDR1 SGHTA and CDR2 FQGNSA. The sequence came from a human donor with melanoma. The gene calls are TRBV7-2 and TRBJ1-6; no firm D call. Source material: cells from a culture (not recorded whether cultured in vitro). The CDR3 loop is CASSWTDRSPLHF. The CDR3 nucleotides are TGTGCCAGCAGTTGGACTGATCGGTCACCCCTCCACTTT.